The 13 T cell receptor beta chains listed next were all sequenced from one sample in a study of T cells in localized non-small cell lung cancer. Measured with immunoSEQ multiplex PCR; TCRdb has only the in-frame clones, and not every one. Among 43,000 or so clones listed, 90% to 95% were seen once. This sample comprised PBMCs, obtained before any cancer treatment. The receptor set was obtained from a woman aged 35-75 years with stage II lung adenocarcinoma.

CDR3 DNA sequence: TGTGCCAGCAGCGATGACAGGGGGTCGACTGAAGCTTTCTTT. The encoded protein is CASSDDRGSTEAFF. This rearrangement joins TRBV11-2 to TRBJ1-1; TRBD1 agrees at 9 bases. Germline V gene lookup returns CDR1 SGHAT and CDR2 FQNNGV. V trimming: 5 bases; J trimming: 5 bases; junction bases outside the gene matches: 6. This CDR3 region has 14 residues.

The CDR3, as DNA: TGTGCCAGCAGTTTAAGGCCATCGGGACAGCGAGAAGCTTTCTTT. Its protein product is CASSLRPSGQREAFF. The chain uses TRBV28 and TRBJ1-1; TRBD1 matches 7 bases. V was pared by 2 bases and J by 8 bases, with 11 bases of the junction left unmatched. Germline V gene lookup returns CDR1 MDHEN and CDR2 SYDVKM. This CDR3 comprises 15 residues.

This chain uses TRBV5-1 with TRBJ1-1, with 8 positions matching TRBD1. The CDR3 has 14 amino acids. Germline V CDR1 and CDR2: SGHRS, YFSETQ. With 4 bases clipped from V and 7 bases from J, the junction kept 9 bases outside the gene matches. CDR3 amino acids: CASSPDLTGGEAFF. The CDR3 DNA reads as TGCGCCAGCAGCCCCGACCTCACAGGGGGTGAAGCTTTCTTT.

The rearrangement uses TRBV6-4 and TRBJ1-1, with 8 positions matching TRBD1. The junction had 4 bases not matched to a gene; V was cut back by 4 bases and J by 3 bases. The CDR3 totals 14 residues. Germline V gives CDR1 MRHNA, CDR2 SNTAGT. CDR3 region: CASSADRGDTEAFF. CDR3 nucleotide sequence: TGTGCCAGCAGTGCCGACAGGGGAGACACTGAAGCTTTCTTT.

The chain recombines TRBV18 with TRBJ1-1; no reliable D call. The CDR3 contains 13 residues. Germline assignment: CDR1 KGHSH and CDR2 LQKENI. V shed 3 bases and J shed 6 bases, with 11 bases lying between them. The CDR3 region is CASSPMREAEAFF. The CDR3 coding sequence is TGTGCCAGCTCACCTATGAGGGAAGCTGAAGCTTTCTTT.

The gene calls are TRBV7-6 and TRBJ1-5; D might be TRBD1 (6 bases). Trimming left V 1 base short and J 5 bases short, with 12 bases between. This CDR3 spans 15 amino acids. CDR1 is SGHVS and CDR2 is FNYEAQ in the germline V gene. The CDR3 sequence is CASSLERGRHQPQHF. The CDR3 DNA sequence: TGTGCCAGCAGCTTAGAAAGGGGGAGGCATCAGCCCCAGCATTTT.

The chain couples TRBV6-1 to TRBJ2-6, with D perhaps matching TRBD1 or TRBD2 (5 bases each). Trimming removed 0 bases at V and 0 bases at J, with 12 bases between. CDR1 is MNHNS, CDR2 SASEGT, per germline. The CDR3 is 18 amino acids. The CDR3 coding sequence is TGTGCCAGCAGTGAAGCCCCGGGACCCCTCTCTGGGGCCAACGTCCTGACTTTC. Protein: CASSEAPGPLSGANVLTF.

The rearrangement uses TRBV6-6 and TRBJ1-1; 8 bases agree with TRBD1. V lost 5 bases to trimming and J lost 1 base; unmatched junction nucleotides: 9. The CDR3 consists of 16 residues. Germline V gives CDR1 MNHNY, CDR2 SVGAGI (reference sequence). CDR3 region: CASSPTGASWNTEAFF. For the CDR3, the DNA is TGTGCCAGCAGTCCGACAGGGGCATCATGGAACACTGAAGCTTTCTTT.

The chain is built from TRBV15 and TRBJ2-2; 7 bases are a match to TRBD2. Germline loops: CDR1 LNHNV, CDR2 YYDKDF (reference sequence). The CDR3 contains 16 residues. V trimming: 3 bases; J trimming: 2 bases; junction bases outside the gene matches: 6. The CDR3 here is CATSSPGTTNTGELFF. The CDR3 DNA sequence: TGTGCCACCAGCAGCCCCGGGACTACCAACACCGGGGAGCTGTTTTTT.

This clone was recorded only once. The rearrangement links TRBV28 to TRBJ2-7; D is possibly TRBD2 (7 bases). The V end lost 7 bases, the J end lost 11 bases, and 15 bases lay between the germline ends. The CDR3 contains 11 residues. From germline, CDR1 is MDHEN and CDR2 SYDVKM. Written as DNA, the CDR3 is TGTGCCAGCATCCTTCAGGGGACTAAGTACTTC. It encodes CASILQGTKYF. Complete variable domain (other parts from reference TRBV28 and TRBJ2-7): DVKVTQSSRYLVKRTGEKVFLECVQDMDHENMFWYRQDPGLGLRLIYFSYDVKMKEKGDIPEGYSVSREKKERFSLILESASTNQTSMYLCASILQGTKYFGPGTRLTVT.

In its sample, this clone was seen a few times. V usage is TRBV11-2 and J usage is TRBJ2-3, with TRBD2 matching over 10 bases. CDR3 length: 18 residues. CDR1 and CDR2 (germline): SGHAT, FQNNGV. The J segment lost 4 bases and the V segment lost 4 bases, leaving 14 bases of the junction unmatched. The CDR3 DNA reads as TGTGCCAGCAGCTCGAAAGGACTAGCGGAAGTTAGGGCAGATACGCAGTATTTT. It encodes CASSSKGLAEVRADTQYF.

The chain joins TRBV7-8 to TRBJ1-2; 11 nucleotides agree with TRBD1. The CDR3 spans 14 residues. The germline CDR1 and CDR2 sequences are SGHVS and FQNEAQ. Trimming at V came to 8 bases and at J to 4 bases, leaving 6 bases not matched to a gene. Written as DNA, the CDR3 is TGTGCCAGCCGGAGGACAGGGGGCGTCTATGGCTACACCTTC. This encodes CASRRTGGVYGYTF.

The CDR3 DNA reads TGTGCCAGCAGTGAAAACACAGGGGGGTTTGAAAAACTGTTTTTT. The encoded protein is CASSENTGGFEKLFF. The gene calls are TRBV2 and TRBJ1-4; 8 nucleotides agree with TRBD1. V dropped 2 bases and J dropped 7; count of bases not matched to a gene: 6. Germline V gene sequence: CDR1 SNHLY, CDR2 FYNNEI. The CDR3 runs to 15 residues.